This TCR beta chain was sequenced in a study of blood T cells in healthy people across ages. General study findings and limits: No conclusive comparison of naive versus antigen-experienced cells was possible with unsorted PBMCs.

As regards this clonotype: Antigen specificity is unknown.

The CDR3 has 14 amino acids. V was clipped by 5 bases and J by 4 bases; unmatched bases: 3. For the second PCR, which ran for roughly 6 to 12 cycles, a sample-barcoded 5' primer and a J-beta primer mix were used. Each cDNA molecule, via a template-switch adaptor with 12 random nucleotides, was tagged. TCRdb processed the 5' RACE reads anew with MiXCR; each CDR3 protein has one entry. The sample records under 2,000,000 distinct CDR3 sequences, 49% being singletons. The sample consisted of blood. The rearrangement joins TRBV12-3 or TRBV12-4 to TRBJ1-5, with 9 bases that match TRBD1. The clonotype originates from a woman in her thirties or forties in good health. CDR3 sequence: CASSRTGENQPQHF. The CDR3 nucleotides are TGTGCCAGCAGTCGGACAGGGGAGAATCAGCCCCAGCATTTT.